Listed here are 25 T cell receptor beta chains from one sample, sequenced in a study of cytomegalovirus exposure and HLA in healthy donors. Both 60 Vbeta primers and 13 Jbeta primers went into the PCR. The assay was immunoSEQ multiplex PCR, and TCRdb's table has in-frame clones only and misses some. This specimen shows about 55,000 clones; the ten leading clones hold around 10%. Sequenced: PBMCs. These receptors were obtained from a man aged 45-65 years in good health and CMV-seropositive.

V gene TRBV10-3 combines with J gene TRBJ1-2; D not certain. Germline V gives CDR1 ENHRY, CDR2 SYGVKD. The CDR3 loop spans 14 amino acids. The V gene lost 0 bases and the J gene lost 2 bases, with 7 bases spanning the gap. In nucleotides, the CDR3 is TGTGCCATCAGTGAGTCCTACAGCAACTATGGCTACACCTTC. It yields the protein CAISESYSNYGYTF.

The chain is built from TRBV9 and TRBJ2-3; 8 bases line up with TRBD2. The CDR3 runs to 15 residues. J gave up 2 bases and V 3 bases, and 5 bases lay outside the gene matches. From germline, CDR1 is SGDLS and CDR2 YYNGEE. The CDR3 here is CASSGRGLDTDTQYF. In DNA, the CDR3 is TGTGCCAGCAGCGGACGGGGACTAGACACAGATACGCAGTATTTT. Together with reference TRBV9 and TRBJ2-3, the CDR3 gives the full variable domain: DSGVTQTPKHLITATGQRVTLRCSPRSGDLSVYWYQQSLDQGLQFLIQYYNGEERAKGNILERFSAQQFPDLHSELNLSSLELGDSALYFCASSGRGLDTDTQYFGPGTRLTVL.

This chain joins TRBV28 and TRBJ1-4, with D perhaps TRBD1 (6 bases). This CDR3 is built from 21 residues. Germline loops: CDR1 MDHEN, CDR2 SYDVKM. Trimming stripped 5 bases from V and 0 bases from J, with 28 bases between. The CDR3 nucleotides read TGTGCCAGCAGTCCTTTTGAGGGGGTTTCCTCAATCGGAACAACTAATGAAAAACTGTTTTTT. Its protein product is CASSPFEGVSSIGTTNEKLFF.

The genes are TRBV5-1 and TRBJ2-3, with 11 bases identical to TRBD2. The V gene end was trimmed by 6 bases and the J gene end by 3 bases; junction bases not matched to a gene: 6. CDR3 length equals 15 residues. Germline V gene lookup returns CDR1 SGHRS and CDR2 YFSETQ. CDR3 in amino acids: CASKLSGGATDTQYF. The CDR3 nucleotides read TGCGCCAGCAAACTTAGCGGGGGGGCAACAGATACGCAGTATTTT.

The chain joins TRBV27 to TRBJ2-7; TRBD2 might be the D (6 bases). The CDR3 runs 14 residues. Trimming left V 5 bases short and J 2 bases short, with 13 bases between. Germline CDR1 is MNHEY and CDR2 is SMNVEV (reference sequence). The CDR3 loop reads CASSPGDLAYEQYF. The DNA for the CDR3 is TGTGCCAGCAGTCCCGGGGACTTGGCCTACGAGCAGTACTTC.

CDR3 coding DNA: TGTGCCAGTAGGGGACAGGGCGAGAACGAGCAGTACTTC. Translated, it gives CASRGQGENEQYF. This rearrangement joins TRBV19 to TRBJ2-7; 9 positions match TRBD1. Germline CDR1 reads LNHDA; CDR2 reads SQIVND (reference sequence). V was clipped by 6 bases and J by 5 bases; unmatched bases: 5. This CDR3 comprises 13 residues.

The V and J genes are TRBV27 and TRBJ2-7; 7 nucleotides align to TRBD1. With V trimmed by 8 bases and J by 4 bases, 17 bases remained unmatched. Looked up from germline, CDR1 is MNHEY and CDR2 is SMNVEV (reference sequence). This CDR3 contains 16 residues. CDR3 DNA sequence: TGTGCCAGCCGTGATTCCTCGACAGGGCTCAGATACGAGCAGTACTTC. Its translation: CASRDSSTGLRYEQYF.

The chain combines TRBV4-3 with TRBJ1-3; D ambiguous. The germline V and J ends were trimmed by 0 bases and 0 bases, with 9 bases remaining between them. Germline-derived CDR1 and CDR2 are LGHNA and YSLEER. CDR3 length: 16 amino acids. CDR3 in DNA: TGCGCCAGCAGCCAAGACGGCGGGAGCTCTGGAAACACCATATATTTT. Protein product: CASSQDGGSSGNTIYF.

The chain joins TRBV9 to TRBJ2-3, with D possibly being TRBD2 (5 bases). The CDR3 has 16 amino acids. Germline V CDR1 and CDR2: SGDLS, YYNGEE. V gave up 0 bases and J gave up 2 bases, with 13 bases separating them. The chain's CDR3 is CASSVVSPGTTDTQYF. For the CDR3, the DNA is TGTGCCAGCAGCGTAGTTTCTCCGGGAACCACAGATACGCAGTATTTT.

About this clone: One junction end disagrees with the germline gene, perhaps due to a read error. The chain joins TRBV15 to TRBJ1-5; D unresolved. In germline, CDR1 is LNHNV, CDR2 YYDKDF (reference sequence). The length of the CDR3 is 16 residues. CDR3: CATSREIRNSNQPQHF. CDR3 sequence (DNA): TGTGCCACCAGCAGAGAGATACGGAATAGCAACCAGCCCCAGCATTTT. The variable domain in full, completed from reference TRBV15 and TRBJ1-5, reads DAMVIQNPRYQVTQFGKPVTLSCSQTLNHNVMYWYQQKSSQAPKLLFHYYDKDFNNEADTPDNFQSRRPNTSFCFLDIRSPGLGDTAMYLCATSREIRNSNQPQHFGDGTRLSIL.

This chain links TRBV9 with TRBJ2-2, with TRBD1 matching over 8 bases. The CDR3 sequence is 15 residues long. Germline trimming cut 4 bases from V and 7 bases from J; bases unmatched to any gene: 9. Per germline, CDR1 SGDLS and CDR2 YYNGEE. The CDR3 coding sequence is TGTGCCAGCAGCAGTAGCCAGGGGGCGGTCGGGGAGCTGTTTTTT. Amino acids: CASSSSQGAVGELFF.

The chain has TRBV5-1 and TRBJ1-4, with D perhaps matching TRBD1 (6 bases). Germline V gives CDR1 SGHRS, CDR2 YFSETQ. Trimming took 4 bases from V and 3 from J, leaving 10 bases between them. The CDR3 contains 14 residues. CDR3 sequence: CASSPRGPNEKLFF. The CDR3 DNA sequence: TGCGCCAGCAGCCCCAGGGGTCCTAATGAAAAACTGTTTTTT.

The CDR3 region is CASSSVSGQGVEAFF. The CDR3 nucleotides read TGTGCCAGCAGCTCCGTTTCCGGACAGGGGGTAGAAGCTTTCTTT. The chain joins TRBV7-2 to TRBJ1-1; 10 bases are shared with TRBD1. The CDR3 covers 15 residues. Trimming cost V 4 bases and J 8 bases; bases outside gene matches: 10. The germline gives CDR1 SGHTA, CDR2 FQGNSA.

For the CDR3, the DNA is TGCGCCAGCAGCCAAGATAGAGGAAAAGGGGACACTGAAGCTTTCTTT. Its protein is CASSQDRGKGDTEAFF. The chain carries TRBV4-1 and TRBJ1-1; D perhaps matches TRBD1 (5 bases). The germline V gene encodes CDR1 MGHRA and CDR2 YSYEKL. V was cut by 0 bases and J by 3 bases, with 14 bases left in between. The CDR3 contains 16 residues.

This sequence joins TRBV10-1 and TRBJ1-5; D unclear. Germline V gives CDR1 WNHNN, CDR2 SYGVQD (reference sequence). There are 15 residues in the CDR3. Trimming stripped 7 bases from V and 6 bases from J, with 19 bases between. DNA of the CDR3: TGCGCCAGCACTGCACACCGGGTATGCACTCAGCCCCAGCATTTT. Translating gives CASTAHRVCTQPQHF.

The rearrangement uses TRBV7-9 and TRBJ2-7; 11 bases align to TRBD2. The V and J ends lost 2 bases and 5 bases, in that order; junction bases with no gene match: 2. The germline V gene encodes CDR1 SEHNR and CDR2 FQNEAQ (reference sequence). This CDR3 comprises 14 residues. The chain's CDR3 is CASSLLAGGNEQYF. The CDR3 nucleotides are TGTGCCAGCAGCTTACTAGCGGGAGGTAACGAGCAGTACTTC.

The rearrangement links TRBV30 to TRBJ1-5; a possible D gene is TRBD1 (5 bases). Looked up from germline, CDR1 is GTSNPN and CDR2 is SVGIG (reference sequence). This CDR3 has 16 residues. The V and J ends lost 5 bases and 0 bases respectively, with 17 bases between them. The CDR3 DNA reads TGTGCCTGGGGACCTTACGGGGGGAGTAGCAATCAGCCCCAGCATTTT. Amino acid sequence: CAWGPYGGSSNQPQHF. The whole variable domain, filled in from reference TRBV30 and TRBJ1-5, reads SQTIHQWPATLVQPVGSPLSLECTVEGTSNPNLYWYRQAAGRGLQLLFYSVGIGQISSEVPQNLSASRPQDRQFILSSKKLLLSDSGFYLCAWGPYGGSSNQPQHFGDGTRLSIL.

V usage is TRBV19 and J usage is TRBJ1-2; no definite D call. The CDR3 is made up of 14 amino acids. V dropped 4 bases and J dropped 7 bases, with 16 bases sitting between them. Germline CDR1 LNHDA, CDR2 SQIVND (reference sequence). The CDR3 sequence is CASSNEEQLAGYTF. In nucleotides, the CDR3 is TGTGCCAGTAGTAACGAAGAACAGCTCGCTGGCTACACCTTC.

The chain is built from TRBV9 and TRBJ1-1; D not resolved. V gave up 0 bases and J gave up 2 bases, with 8 bases separating them. Looked up from germline, CDR1 is SGDLS and CDR2 is YYNGEE. This CDR3 region has 14 residues. DNA for the CDR3: TGTGCCAGCAGCGTAGGATTCACAAACACTGAAGCTTTCTTT. This gives the protein CASSVGFTNTEAFF.

The chain employs TRBV7-9 and TRBJ1-1, with a possible D match to TRBD1 (6 bases). The CDR3 extends over 16 amino acids. V lost 3 bases and J 1 base, leaving 15 bases between the germline ends. Germline loops: CDR1 SEHNR, CDR2 FQNEAQ (reference sequence). CDR3 DNA sequence: TGTGCCAGCAGCTTCCCCTGGGGACACCCGAACACTGAAGCTTTCTTT. It encodes CASSFPWGHPNTEAFF.

The chain combines TRBV29-1 with TRBJ1-1, with TRBD1 identical over 7 bases. J was trimmed by 2 bases and V by 3 bases; bases with no gene match: 6. CDR1 and CDR2 (germline): SQVTM, ANQGSEA. This CDR3 region has 14 residues. CDR3 sequence (DNA): TGCAGCGTTGATTTGCGACAGGGAAACACTGAAGCTTTCTTT. As protein: CSVDLRQGNTEAFF.

The rearrangement joins TRBV5-6 to TRBJ2-3, with D hard to call. Germline CDR1 SGHDT, CDR2 YYEEEE. The CDR3 contains 12 residues. V was clipped by 3 bases and J by 2 bases, with 4 bases between them. In DNA, the CDR3 is TGTGCCAGCAGCTCTAACACAGATACGCAGTATTTT. Its translation: CASSSNTDTQYF.

The chain uses TRBV5-1 and TRBJ1-1; D remains ambiguous. The V end lost 0 bases, the J end lost 1 base, and 7 bases lay between the germline ends. The germline V gene encodes CDR1 SGHRS and CDR2 YFSETQ. The CDR3 extends over 14 amino acids. CDR3 DNA sequence: TGCGCCAGCAGCTTGGGTGCAGGGAACACTGAAGCTTTCTTT. Translated: CASSLGAGNTEAFF.

The chain combines TRBV29-1 with TRBJ2-3; D is unresolved. The CDR3 sequence is 15 residues long. Germline V gives CDR1 SQVTM, CDR2 ANQGSEA. V lost 5 bases and J 2 bases, leaving 17 bases between the germline ends. The CDR3 protein is CSVKLNSQPTDTQYF. DNA of the CDR3: TGCAGCGTTAAATTGAATAGCCAACCCACAGATACGCAGTATTTT.

V is TRBV28 and J is TRBJ1-2, with D perhaps matching TRBD1 (6 bases). The CDR3 covers 15 residues. CDR1 and CDR2 (germline): MDHEN, SYDVKM. V was shortened by 7 bases and J by 5 bases, with 20 bases between the two germline ends. CDR3 loop: CASNPPATGEYGYTF. The CDR3 nucleotides are TGTGCCAGCAATCCCCCGGCGACAGGAGAATATGGCTACACCTTC.